These T cell receptor beta chains were read from a single sample in a study of T-cell memory formation after mild COVID-19. TCRdb re-called the 5' RACE reads with MiXCR, one entry per CDR3 protein. The sample records roughly 110,000 distinct CDR3 sequences, around 15% being singletons. Sequencing was performed on PBMCs or a T cell subset sorted from them (not recorded which). The receptors here all came from a man between 18 and 35 years old who had mild COVID-19 (a few samples of this study predate the infection). Cell type and time point are not known. The CDR3 runs from the conserved cysteine through the conserved F or W. The D gene is left open where the match is weak. Size values are once, few and many counts, or a class for expanded clones, and some rows have none.

>TRBV7-6|few|TRBD1|TRBJ1-1
TGTGCCAGCAGCCCAGGCGTAAGGGGGCCCGAAGCTTTCTTT
CASSPGVRGPEAFF
>TRBV7-7|once|NA|TRBJ2-3
TGTGCTAGCAGCTTAGGAGCGGAAGATACGCAGTATTTT
CASSLGAEDTQYF
>TRBV11-2|NA|NA|TRBJ2-1
TGTGCCAGCAGCTTCATCACGGGGGCGAATGAGCAGTTCTTC
CASSFITGANEQFF
>TRBV4-3|many|NA|TRBJ2-2
TGCGCCAGCAGATCTGATAGCACCGGGGAGCTGTTTTTT
CASRSDSTGELFF
>TRBV4-3|few|NA|TRBJ1-4
TGCGCCAGCAGCCAAATAACCCGCGGGGAACTGTTTTTT
CASSQITRGELFF
>TRBV4-3|few|NA|TRBJ1-4
TGCGCCAGCAGCCCTGCTGACGGGAATGAAAAACTGTTTTTT
CASSPADGNEKLFF
>TRBV6-5|NA|TRBD1|TRBJ1-2
TGTGCCAGCAGTTACTCTTTGGATGGACAGGGAAACTATGGCTACACCTTC
CASSYSLDGQGNYGYTF
>TRBV15|few|TRBD2|TRBJ2-1
TGTGCCACCAGCCCCCGTCGGGGGGACTACAATGAGCAGTTCTTC
CATSPRRGDYNEQFF
>TRBV6-2/TRBV6-3|NA|NA|TRBJ2-7
TGTGCCAGCAGCTTCGACACTTCCTACGAGCAGTACTTC
CASSFDTSYEQYF
>TRBV12-3/TRBV12-4|many|TRBD2|TRBJ2-3
TGTGCCAGCACCCCGGGACTAGCGGGGGGTACGCAGTATTTT
CASTPGLAGGTQYF
>TRBV5-1|NA|NA|TRBJ2-5
TGCGCCAGCAGCTTGGTGGTTCGTAACAGACAAGAGACCCAGTACTTC
CASSLVVRNRQETQYF
>TRBV7-6|NA|TRBD1|TRBJ2-1
TGTGCCAGCAGCCCCCCTTGGGACAGGGGTTACAATGAGCAGTTCTTC
CASSPPWDRGYNEQFF
>TRBV12-3/TRBV12-4|NA|NA|TRBJ1-2
TGTGCCATCCTAGGGGACCATGGCTACACCTTC
CAILGDHGYTF
>TRBV4-1|NA|NA|TRBJ1-2
TGCGCCAGCAGCCAAGAACCTTTGGGAGTATATGGCTACACCTTC
CASSQEPLGVYGYTF
>TRBV30|NA|NA|TRBJ2-2
TGTGCCTGGCAGGGGACCGGGGAGCTGTTTTTT
CAWQGTGELFF
>TRBV9|NA|TRBD2|TRBJ2-1
TGTGCCAGCAGCGTAGGTATAGGTAGCGGGGGGGCTGGCCATGAGCAGTTCTTC
CASSVGIGSGGAGHEQFF
>TRBV7-8|few|TRBD1|TRBJ2-4
TGTGCCAGTACGGGCGAACAGGGGGCTGGAGAGAGTTGGTACTTC
CASTGEQGAGESWYF
>TRBV7-9|NA|TRBD1|TRBJ2-3
TGTGCCAGCAGCCCCACCCAGGGGGCCCTAACAGATACGCAGTATTTT
CASSPTQGALTDTQYF
>TRBV6-4|NA|NA|TRBJ1-1
TGTGCCAGCAGTGACAGGGTTTGGAGTACTGAAGCTTTCTTT
CASSDRVWSTEAFF
>TRBV4-1|few|NA|TRBJ2-7
TGCGCCAGCAGCCACGGTGGCGGCGAGCAGTACTTC
CASSHGGGEQYF
>TRBV15|few|NA|TRBJ2-4
TGTGCCACCAGCCCGGTGGGGTGGAACATTCAGTACTTC
CATSPVGWNIQYF
>TRBV12-3/TRBV12-4|many|NA|TRBJ2-4
TGTGCCAGCAGTCCTTCCTCAGGGGCCAAAAACATTCAGTACTTC
CASSPSSGAKNIQYF
>TRBV7-2|few|NA|TRBJ1-1
TGTGCCAGCAGCATTCCGACAGGGAACACTGAAGCTTTCTTT
CASSIPTGNTEAFF
>TRBV12-3/TRBV12-4|many|NA|TRBJ2-3
TGTGCCAGCAGTTCGTGGAGGGTTGGGGGTCCAGATACGCAGTATTTT
CASSSWRVGGPDTQYF
>TRBV12-3/TRBV12-4|NA|NA|TRBJ1-1
TGTGCCAGCAGTTTTGGGCAGAGAGCTTTCTTT
CASSFGQRAFF
>TRBV7-3|few|TRBD2|TRBJ2-5
TGTGCCAGCAGCCTGGCCCCACTATCTCTAGCGGGGGGGCCTGAGACCCAGTACTTC
CASSLAPLSLAGGPETQYF
>TRBV7-2|few|TRBD2|TRBJ2-3
TGTGCCAGCAGCTTCTTACTAGCGCTAGATACGCAGTATTTT
CASSFLLALDTQYF
>TRBV10-1|NA|TRBD1|TRBJ2-1
TGCGCCAGCAGTGAATTGAGGACAGGGGGAAGCGGTGAGCAGTTCTTC
CASSELRTGGSGEQFF
>TRBV20-1|many|TRBD2|TRBJ2-1
TGCAGTGCCCGGGCCGGGGGGGCCCCCTACAATGAGCAGTTCTTC
CSARAGGAPYNEQFF
>TRBV7-6|many|NA|TRBJ2-2
TGTGCCAGCAGCTTAAGGTCCGGGGAAAACACCGGGGAGCTGTTTTTT
CASSLRSGENTGELFF
>TRBV29-1|many|NA|TRBJ2-3
TGCAGCGTTGAAAAGACAGCCGTACCCACTGATACGCAGTATTTT
CSVEKTAVPTDTQYF
>TRBV7-8|few|NA|TRBJ1-1
TGTGCCAGCAGCCTGATCCAGGGCCTGAACACTGAAGCTTTCTTT
CASSLIQGLNTEAFF
>TRBV2|many|TRBD1|TRBJ2-2
TGTGCCACCTGGGCGGGACAGGGGGGGACCGGGGAGCTGTTTTTT
CATWAGQGGTGELFF
>TRBV6-6|many|NA|TRBJ1-1
TGTGCCAGCAGCCTCCTGGGTCCGAACACTGAAGCTTTCTTT
CASSLLGPNTEAFF
>TRBV14|NA|NA|TRBJ2-3
TGTGCCAGCAGCCAAGTCGGGGGCCCAGATACGCAGTATTTT
CASSQVGGPDTQYF
>TRBV4-2|few|NA|TRBJ1-5
TGTGCCAGCAGCCAAGGCGGGTCCGGGTGGGCTTTAGGTCAGCCCCAGCATTTT
CASSQGGSGWALGQPQHF
>TRBV4-1|NA|TRBD2|TRBJ2-3
TGCGCCAGCAGCCAGCTGACTAGCTCGGTCGATACGCAGTATTTT
CASSQLTSSVDTQYF
>TRBV9|few|NA|TRBJ2-7
TGTGCCAGCAGCACGGCGGGCGAGCAGTACTTC
CASSTAGEQYF
>TRBV7-3|many|NA|TRBJ2-2
TGTGCCAGCAGATCCCAGGGGTACACCGGGGAGCTGTTTTTT
CASRSQGYTGELFF
>TRBV9|NA|NA|TRBJ1-5
TGTGCCAGCAGCGTCGGTTATAGCAATCAGCCCCAGCATTTT
CASSVGYSNQPQHF
>TRBV6-1|NA|TRBD1|TRBJ2-5
TGTGCCAGCAGCCGGGACAGTGAAGTGGAGACCCAGTACTTC
CASSRDSEVETQYF